This TCR beta chain was documented in a study of T cell clonality in common variable immunodeficiency. Study findings and constraints: Common variable immunodeficiency TCR beta sequences reportedly had fewer deletions and N-nucleotide insertions.

The repertoire was sequenced with immunoSEQ multiplex PCR; TCRdb's copy has only in-frame clones and lacks some. Observed in the sample are approximately 20,000 clones, none of them singletons. This CDR3 is built from 12 residues. Germline CDR1 MNHEY, CDR2 SVGEGT. This clone was picked up many times. Its matching antigen is unknown. The read terminates 3 residues before the CDR3 end, so the remaining end is supplied by the germline J gene. The receptor was isolated from a human donor with common variable immunodeficiency. V gene TRBV6-2 or TRBV6-3 combines with J gene TRBJ1-1, with no clear D. The material sequenced was peripheral blood mononuclear cells. CDR3 bases read: TGTGCCAGCAGTTACCCGACAACGGAA. Its translation is CASSYPTTE. The whole CDR3 reads CASSYPTTEAFF.